This passage covers 32 T cell receptor beta chains from one sample sequenced in a study of CD8 T cells in ankylosing spondylitis. MiXCR, applied by TCRdb to the 5' RACE reads, yields one record per CDR3 protein. The sample records some 38,000 distinct CDR3 sequences, 10% being singletons. Sequenced input: blood, either unsorted or a sorted T cell fraction (not recorded which). The source is a male donor with ankylosing spondylitis or in good health (not recorded which).

Ten or more counts support this clonotype. The rearrangement links TRBV4-2 to TRBJ2-3; TRBD2 matches 10 bases. CDR1 is LGHNA, CDR2 YNFKEQ, per germline. The CDR3 is 18 residues long. V shed 2 bases and J 6 bases; nucleotides not matched to a gene: 14. The CDR3 DNA sequence: TGTGCCAGCAGCCAAAAATTGCTAGCGGGAGAGGAGGGTGATACGCAGTATTTT. It is translated as CASSQKLLAGEEGDTQYF.

This clonotype was counted ten times or more. V and J are TRBV6-1 and TRBJ2-7; D gene ambiguous. Germline V gives CDR1 MNHNS, CDR2 SASEGT. Trimming cost V 3 bases and J 3 bases, with 9 bases left between them. This CDR3 spans 13 amino acids. The chain's CDR3 is CASSDQENYEQYF. For the CDR3, the DNA is TGTGCCAGCAGTGATCAGGAAAACTACGAGCAGTACTTC.

The chain has TRBV18 and TRBJ2-5, with D hard to call. Germline V lookup: CDR1 KGHSH, CDR2 LQKENI. This CDR3 region has 13 residues. The V and J ends lost 4 bases and 3 bases respectively, with 9 bases between them. The CDR3 here is CASSQNSEETQYF. The CDR3 nucleotides read TGTGCCAGCTCACAAAACTCGGAAGAGACCCAGTACTTC.

This clonotype was counted at least ten times. The rearrangement joins TRBV3-1 to TRBJ1-5, with 7 bases aligning to TRBD1. The V gene end was trimmed by 0 bases and the J gene end by 8 bases; junction bases not matched to a gene: 7. Germline loops: CDR1 LGHDT, CDR2 YNNKEL (reference sequence). The CDR3 runs to 15 residues. In DNA, the CDR3 is TGTGCCAGCAGCCAAGACCACGACAGGGTAGAGCCCCAGCATTTT. Translating gives CASSQDHDRVEPQHF.

This clonotype was detected ten times or more. The V and J genes are TRBV4-1 and TRBJ2-3; D is uncertain. The germline gives CDR1 MGHRA, CDR2 YSYEKL. V lost 5 bases and J 2 bases, leaving 8 bases between the germline ends. The CDR3 runs to 13 residues. CDR3 nucleotide sequence: TGCGCCAGCAGCAGGAGAGCCACAGATACGCAGTATTTT. Residues: CASSRRATDTQYF.

This clonotype was seen many times. V and J are TRBV6-5 and TRBJ1-4, with a weak D call TRBD1 (5 bases). Germline CDR1 is MNHEY and CDR2 is SVGAGI. V was cut by 4 bases and J by 4 bases, with 10 bases left in between. CDR3 size: 14 residues. For the CDR3, the DNA is TGTGCCAGCAGTTCATTGACAGTTAATGAAAAACTGTTTTTT. Its translation is CASSSLTVNEKLFF.

This clonotype was seen many times. The chain joins TRBV4-3 to TRBJ1-6; TRBD1 agrees at 8 bases. The CDR3 loop spans 16 amino acids. Trimming at V came to 0 bases and at J to 8 bases, leaving 6 bases not matched to a gene. CDR1 and CDR2 from the germline V gene are LGHNA and YSLEER. The CDR3 DNA reads as TGCGCCAGCAGCCAAGAATCAGGGGGCCTTGATTCACCCCTCCACTTT. Protein sequence: CASSQESGGLDSPLHF.

The table lists this clonotype with many counts. This chain joins TRBV1 and TRBJ2-7. TRBV1 is a pseudogene segment. The CDR3 sequence is 12 residues long. This chain's CDR3 is CTSRTRLYEQYF. The CDR3 nucleotides are TGCACCAGTCGGACGAGACTTTACGAGCAGTACTTC.

Many counts were recorded for this clonotype. J is TRBJ1-2 and V is TRBV7-8, with 8 bases lining up with TRBD1. J lost 0 bases, V lost 5 bases, and 5 bases had no gene match. Germline V gene sequence: CDR1 SGHVS, CDR2 FQNEAQ. This CDR3 is built from 15 residues. Here the CDR3 DNA reads TGTGCCAGCAGCCTCCGGGACAGGACTAACTATGGCTACACCTTC. It translates to CASSLRDRTNYGYTF.

This clonotype came up many times. This chain uses TRBV4-2 with TRBJ2-5; D is uncertain. This CDR3 is built from 11 residues. The germline CDR1 and CDR2 sequences are LGHNA and YNFKEQ. Trimming pared 0 bases from V and 5 bases from J, leaving 1 base between. The CDR3 DNA follows: TGTGCCAGCAGCCAAGATGAGACCCAGTACTTC. Amino acid sequence: CASSQDETQYF.

This clonotype was detected ten times or more. The chain couples TRBV3-1 to TRBJ2-7, with 9 bases identical to TRBD2. The J segment lost 0 bases and the V segment lost 4 bases, leaving 1 base of the junction unmatched. Germline CDR1 LGHDT, CDR2 YNNKEL (reference sequence). CDR3 length equals 14 residues. The CDR3 DNA reads TGTGCCAGCAGCCGACTAGCGGCCTCCTACGAGCAGTACTTC. It translates to CASSRLAASYEQYF.

This clonotype was seen more than once but under ten times. The chain links TRBV4-1 to TRBJ1-5, with D uncertain. Germline V gene sequence: CDR1 MGHRA, CDR2 YSYEKL. This CDR3 comprises 13 residues. V lost 3 bases to trimming and J lost 9 bases, with 12 bases between them. The CDR3: CASSHSLSGPQHF. DNA of the CDR3: TGCGCCAGCAGCCATAGTTTGTCTGGGCCCCAGCATTTT.

This clonotype was counted ten times or more. The V and J genes are TRBV12-3 or TRBV12-4 and TRBJ2-7, with 14 bases that match TRBD2. Trimming cost V 1 base and J 6 bases; bases outside gene matches: 5. There are 16 residues in the CDR3. CDR3 coding DNA: TGTGCCAGCAGTTTAGGGGGGACTAGCGGGAGTGGCGAGCAGTACTTC. Amino acid sequence: CASSLGGTSGSGEQYF.

This clonotype showed up many times. This sequence joins TRBV12-3 or TRBV12-4 and TRBJ2-1; a possible D gene is TRBD2 (5 bases). Trimming took 6 bases from V and 6 from J, leaving 12 bases between them. The CDR3 totals 13 residues. The CDR3 nucleotides are TGTGCCAGCAGGAGAGTTGGAGGCAATGAGCAGTTCTTC. Its protein is CASRRVGGNEQFF.

This clonotype came up many times. The rearrangement uses TRBV20-1 and TRBJ2-1; D remains unclear. Looked up from germline, CDR1 is DFQATT and CDR2 is SNEGSKA (reference sequence). Trimming took 6 bases from V and 6 from J, leaving 9 bases between them. The CDR3 consists of 11 residues. The CDR3 DNA sequence: TGCAGTGCCCCCACCTTCAATGAGCAGTTCTTC. Its translation is CSAPTFNEQFF.

This clonotype occurred many times. The chain couples TRBV11-2 to TRBJ2-5, with TRBD1 matching over 9 bases. Germline values: CDR1 SGHAT, CDR2 FQNNGV. The V gene end was trimmed by 5 bases and the J gene end by 6 bases; junction bases not matched to a gene: 7. The CDR3 runs 14 residues. The CDR3 protein is CASSPGQGGQTQYF. The CDR3 coding sequence is TGTGCCAGCAGCCCGGGACAGGGTGGACAGACCCAGTACTTC.

In its sample, this clonotype was seen many times. The chain links TRBV27 to TRBJ2-5, with 10 positions matching TRBD1. J lost 6 bases, V lost 5 bases, and 6 bases had no gene match. The CDR3 contains 14 residues. The germline V gene has CDR1 MNHEY and CDR2 SMNVEV (reference sequence). The CDR3 is CASSMTGGSKTQYF. As DNA, the CDR3 is TGTGCCAGCAGTATGACAGGGGGCAGTAAGACCCAGTACTTC.

This clonotype has ten or more counts. This chain's CDR3 is CASSRQGGETQYF. The CDR3 nucleotides read TGTGCCAGCAGCCGACAGGGTGGAGAGACCCAGTACTTC. The chain links TRBV7-2 to TRBJ2-5; 7 bases line up with TRBD1. From germline, CDR1 is SGHTA and CDR2 FQGNSA. V gave up 5 bases and J gave up 4 bases; unmatched junction bases: 4. The CDR3 extends over 13 amino acids.

This clonotype was found many times. This chain joins TRBV6-1 and TRBJ2-7, with TRBD1 matching over 8 bases. The V gene's germline CDR1 is MNHNS and CDR2 SASEGT. Trimming took 6 bases from V and 5 from J; bases not matched to a gene: 12. The CDR3 consists of 15 residues. CDR3 coding DNA: TGTGCCAGCAGCCCTCCCCGGACAGGGTCGAACGAGCAGTACTTC. It is translated as CASSPPRTGSNEQYF.

This clonotype was seen at least ten times. The J gene is TRBJ2-7, the V gene TRBV4-2; D not certain. Germline CDR1 reads LGHNA; CDR2 reads YNFKEQ. V was pared by 0 bases and J by 3 bases, with 15 bases between. The CDR3 extends over 16 amino acids. The CDR3 protein is CASSQEAWAGNYEQYF. As DNA, the CDR3 is TGTGCCAGCAGCCAAGAAGCTTGGGCTGGGAACTACGAGCAGTACTTC.

This clonotype was found many times. The chain employs TRBV7-2 and TRBJ2-5; D possibly matches TRBD1 or TRBD2 (5 bases each). In germline, CDR1 is SGHTA, CDR2 FQGNSA. There are 15 residues in the CDR3. The germline V and J ends were trimmed by 5 bases and 0 bases, with 13 bases remaining between them. CDR3 sequence: CASSVGWGNQETQYF. The CDR3 bases are TGTGCCAGCAGCGTAGGCTGGGGGAACCAAGAGACCCAGTACTTC. Full variable domain (outside the CDR3, taken from reference TRBV7-2 and TRBJ2-5): GAGVSQSPSNKVTEKGKDVELRCDPISGHTALYWYRQSLGQGLEFLIYFQGNSAPDKSGLPSDRFSAERTGGSVSTLTIQRTQQEDSAVYLCASSVGWGNQETQYFGPGTRLLVL.

This clonotype was recorded at least ten times. The V and J genes are TRBV20-1 and TRBJ2-7; D call uncertain. Germline-derived CDR1 and CDR2 are DFQATT and SNEGSKA (reference sequence). The CDR3 is 15 residues long. V was trimmed by 0 bases and J by 0 bases, leaving 12 bases between them. CDR3 coding DNA: TGCAGTGCTAGAGATCAATACCGGAGCTCCTACGAGCAGTACTTC. Protein sequence: CSARDQYRSSYEQYF.

The chain links TRBV4-2 to TRBJ2-3; D assignment may be TRBD1 or TRBD2 (5 bases each). The CDR3 sequence is 17 residues long. V dropped 1 base and J dropped 4 bases, with 18 bases sitting between them. In germline, CDR1 is LGHNA, CDR2 YNFKEQ. CDR3 coding DNA: TGTGCCAGCAGCCAAGTAATCCGAGGGGAAGGGCCAGATACGCAGTATTTT. Its translation: CASSQVIRGEGPDTQYF.

This clonotype appeared many times. The rearrangement links TRBV20-1 to TRBJ2-2; 10 positions match TRBD2. CDR1 is DFQATT and CDR2 is SNEGSKA in the germline V gene (reference sequence). The CDR3 length is 16 residues. Germline trimming cut 0 bases from V and 5 bases from J; bases unmatched to any gene: 6. CDR3 bases: TGCAGTGCTAGAGACAGGAAACTAGCGGGGACCGGGGAGCTGTTTTTT. Protein product: CSARDRKLAGTGELFF.

This clonotype was recorded at least ten times. The chain employs TRBV20-1 and TRBJ1-6; D is possibly TRBD1 (5 bases). The germline gives CDR1 DFQATT, CDR2 SNEGSKA (reference sequence). The CDR3 length is 13 residues. V was cut by 8 bases and J by 7 bases, with 15 bases left in between. The CDR3 reads CSPHRSENSPLHF. CDR3 nucleotide sequence: TGCAGTCCTCACAGGAGCGAAAATTCACCCCTCCACTTT.

CDR3 region: CSVGRGRRGGYTF. The CDR3, as DNA: TGCAGCGTTGGTCGGGGGCGGAGGGGAGGCTACACCTTC. J is TRBJ1-2 and V is TRBV29-1, with D perhaps matching TRBD1 (6 bases). Germline CDR1 reads SQVTM; CDR2 reads ANQGSEA. This CDR3 is 13 amino acids long. V lost 4 bases to trimming and J lost 8 bases, with 17 bases between them.

At least ten counts were recorded for this clonotype. V gene TRBV5-1 combines with J gene TRBJ2-4, with a tentative D call TRBD1 (5 bases). This CDR3 has 14 residues. Per the germline V gene, CDR1 is SGHRS and CDR2 is YFSETQ. V lost 2 bases and J lost 6, with 12 bases in between. CDR3 region: CASSFQGMSNIQYF. DNA of the CDR3: TGCGCCAGCAGCTTCCAGGGAATGTCAAACATTCAGTACTTC.

The V and J genes are TRBV25-1 and TRBJ2-5; D is ambiguous. Trimming shortened V by 3 bases and J by 5 bases, and 4 bases separated the two germline ends. Germline V gene sequence: CDR1 MGHDK, CDR2 SYGVNS. The length of the CDR3 is 11 residues. CDR3 amino acids: CASSDEETQYF. CDR3 coding DNA: TGTGCCAGCAGTGACGAGGAGACCCAGTACTTC.

This clonotype was observed many times. This chain links TRBV4-2 with TRBJ1-5; D not resolved. Trimming took 0 bases from V and 2 from J, leaving 8 bases between them. Per germline, CDR1 LGHNA and CDR2 YNFKEQ. The length of the CDR3 is 15 residues. CDR3 DNA sequence: TGTGCCAGCAGCCAAGATCAAACAGGCAATCAGCCCCAGCATTTT. It codes for CASSQDQTGNQPQHF.

There are a few counts of this clonotype. The chain couples TRBV29-1 to TRBJ2-1; D gene ambiguous. V was trimmed by 1 base and J by 0 bases, leaving 10 bases between them. This CDR3 is 15 amino acids long. Germline V gene data show CDR1 as SQVTM and CDR2 as ANQGSEA. The CDR3 DNA reads as TGCAGCGTTGAAGGCCTACAGAGCTCCTACAATGAGCAGTTCTTC. It yields the protein CSVEGLQSSYNEQFF.

The chain has TRBV19 and TRBJ1-2; no clear D. Germline assignment: CDR1 LNHDA and CDR2 SQIVND (reference sequence). Trimming took 3 bases from V and 3 from J, leaving 11 bases between them. The CDR3 extends over 14 amino acids. CDR3 DNA: TGTGCCAGTAGTATCTCAGATCGGCACTATGGCTACACCTTC. Encoded protein: CASSISDRHYGYTF.

At least ten counts were recorded for this clonotype. V is TRBV29-1 and J is TRBJ2-7; 10 nucleotides agree with TRBD1. This CDR3 has 14 amino acids. From germline, CDR1 is SQVTM and CDR2 ANQGSEA. The ends lost 6 bases at V and 6 bases at J; junction bases unmatched: 11. The CDR3 reads CSVTSGTGVFEQYF. The CDR3 DNA is TGCAGCGTCACATCCGGGACAGGGGTTTTCGAGCAGTACTTC.